The 22 T cell receptor beta chains presented below share a single source sample, sequenced in a study of T cells in Graves' hyperthyroidism and ophthalmopathy. RNA transcripts served as the template for amplifying TCR beta CDR3 regions. A set of HTBI primers served as the primers for a first-round RT-PCR of the TCR CDR3. One entry per CDR3 protein, called by TCRdb with MiXCR from the multiplex PCR reads. The table shows some 300,000 distinct CDR3 sequences, with roughly an eighth occurring only once. Sequencing used blood. These receptors were obtained from a woman aged 40-49 years with Graves' hyperthyroidism.

This clonotype was observed many times. The chain carries TRBV12-3 or TRBV12-4 and TRBJ1-5, with 9 nucleotides matching TRBD1. The CDR3 is made up of 15 amino acids. The V and J ends lost 5 bases and 5 bases, in that order; junction bases with no gene match: 7. The CDR3 region is CASSLDRGVYQPQHF. CDR3 nucleotide sequence: TGTGCCAGCAGTCTCGACAGGGGGGTCTATCAGCCCCAGCATTTT.

In its sample, this clonotype was seen a few times. The chain uses TRBV19 and TRBJ1-5; 7 bases are a match to TRBD1. The CDR3 spans 15 residues. CDR1 is LNHDA and CDR2 is SQIVND in the germline V gene (reference sequence). J was trimmed by 3 bases and V by 5 bases; bases with no gene match: 7. CDR3 amino acids: CASSASDRFNQPQHF. The DNA of the CDR3 is TGTGCCAGTAGTGCCTCGGACAGGTTCAATCAGCCCCAGCATTTT.

A note on this clonotype: A much more abundant neighbour one base away suggests this may be a read error. The chain has TRBV10-3 and TRBJ1-6; no clear D gene. The length of the CDR3 is 15 residues. V dropped 6 bases and J dropped 6 bases, with 15 bases sitting between them. The germline CDR1 and CDR2 sequences are ENHRY and SYGVKD. For the CDR3, the DNA is TGTGCCATCAGCCCCCGCAGACCCATTAATTCACCCCTCCACTTT. This sequence encodes CAISPRRPINSPLHF.

Note on this clonotype: This may arise from a read error, as a much more abundant clone is one base away. This chain links TRBV24-1 with TRBJ2-1; 9 bases line up with TRBD1. CDR1 KGHDR and CDR2 SFDVKD come from the germline V gene. The ends lost 5 bases at V and 7 bases at J; junction bases unmatched: 8. The CDR3 totals 15 residues. CDR3 nucleotides: TGTGCCACCAGTGCTCCCGGGACAGGGAAAAATGAGCAGTTCTTC. As protein: CATSAPGTGKNEQFF.

The table lists this clonotype with a few counts. The V call is TRBV27, the J call TRBJ2-5; D perhaps matches TRBD1 (5 bases). V was pared by 5 bases and J by 2 bases, with 12 bases between. The CDR3 is 14 residues long. Germline V gene data show CDR1 as MNHEY and CDR2 as SMNVEV (reference sequence). CDR3 sequence (DNA): TGTGCCAGCAGTGTAGACAGAGGACAAGAGACCCAGTACTTC. Protein product: CASSVDRGQETQYF.

This clonotype was picked up many times. The V call is TRBV20-1, the J call TRBJ1-2; maybe TRBD1 (5 bases). Per the germline V gene, CDR1 is DFQATT and CDR2 is SNEGSKA (reference sequence). Trimming removed 4 bases from V and 7 bases from J, with 19 bases in between. The CDR3 sequence is 14 residues long. The CDR3 nucleotides are TGCAGTGCTAAAGGCGGGGGTGGGAGCCGTGGCTACACCTTC. Protein sequence: CSAKGGGGSRGYTF.

This clonotype was recorded at least ten times. The V gene is TRBV20-1, the J gene TRBJ2-5, with D unresolved. V was pared by 0 bases and J by 2 bases, with 13 bases between. Germline V gene sequence: CDR1 DFQATT, CDR2 SNEGSKA (reference sequence). This CDR3 is 15 amino acids long. CDR3 sequence (DNA): TGCAGTGCTAGAGATATCAAAGCGCAACAAGAGACCCAGTACTTC. Amino acids: CSARDIKAQQETQYF.

The chain uses TRBV7-2 and TRBJ2-2; the D gene is possibly TRBD1 (6 bases). Germline values: CDR1 SGHTA, CDR2 FQGNSA. CDR3 size: 17 residues. The ends were cut back, 5 bases at V and 5 bases at J, with 21 bases in the middle. The CDR3 region has the DNA TGTGCCAGCAGCCCGGACATTATTGGGACAAGAACCGGGGAGCTGTTTTTT. Its translation: CASSPDIIGTRTGELFF.

Turning to this clonotype: A clone one base away is much larger, so this may be a read error. This rearrangement joins TRBV20-1 to TRBJ1-5; a weak D match, TRBD1 (6 bases). The CDR3 spans 14 residues. Germline CDR1 and CDR2: DFQATT and SNEGSKA (reference sequence). CDR3 sequence reads: CGASNRAGNQPQHF. The CDR3 DNA reads TGCGGTGCCAGCAACAGGGCGGGCAATCAGCCCCAGCATTTT.

The V gene is TRBV24-1, the J gene TRBJ2-1; 11 bases line up with TRBD2. Trimming at V came to 2 bases and at J to 8 bases, leaving 10 bases not matched to a gene. Looked up from germline, CDR1 is KGHDR and CDR2 is SFDVKD. The CDR3 totals 17 residues. The CDR3 spells CATSDSMALAGEYEQFF. CDR3 coding DNA: TGTGCCACCAGTGATTCTATGGCACTAGCGGGAGAATATGAGCAGTTCTTC.

This clonotype has only a few counts. The V gene is TRBV6-1, the J gene TRBJ1-5; D is perhaps TRBD1 (5 bases). The CDR3 totals 14 residues. The germline V and J ends were trimmed by 6 bases and 9 bases, with 18 bases remaining between them. Germline loops: CDR1 MNHNS, CDR2 SASEGT. This CDR3 is CASSPPGGGRPQHF. As DNA, the CDR3 is TGTGCCAGCAGCCCCCCCGGGGGGGGGAGGCCCCAGCATTTT.

The CDR3 sequence is CASSYSQGDNEQFF. CDR3 nucleotide sequence: TGTGCCAGCAGTTACTCACAGGGGGACAATGAGCAGTTCTTC. The gene calls are TRBV6-6 and TRBJ2-1; TRBD1 agrees at 8 bases. This CDR3 has 14 amino acids. Germline V gene data show CDR1 as MNHNY and CDR2 as SVGAGI (reference sequence). V shed 0 bases and J 5 bases; nucleotides not matched to a gene: 0.

This clonotype appeared many times. The CDR3, as DNA: TGCGCCAGCAGTGAGACGGGGGAGGCCTCCTACGAGCAGTACTTC. Protein: CASSETGEASYEQYF. The gene calls are TRBV10-2 and TRBJ2-7; tentatively, D is TRBD2 (6 bases). Germline V gene data show CDR1 as WSHSY and CDR2 as SAAADI. Trimming left V 2 bases short and J 0 bases short, with 11 bases between. This CDR3 is built from 15 residues.

This rearrangement joins TRBV24-1 to TRBJ2-6; 9 nucleotides match TRBD1. Germline V gives CDR1 KGHDR, CDR2 SFDVKD. This CDR3 is built from 18 residues. Unmatched junction bases numbered 3, after V lost 1 base and J lost 0 bases. CDR3 sequence reads: CATSDFRTGASGANVLTF. DNA of the CDR3: TGTGCCACCAGTGATTTTAGGACAGGGGCCTCTGGGGCCAACGTCCTGACTTTC.

This clonotype has a count of ten or more. The V call is TRBV6-5, the J call TRBJ1-2; 8 nucleotides line up with TRBD1. Germline CDR1 MNHEY, CDR2 SVGAGI. The CDR3 length is 17 residues. Trimming at V came to 3 bases and at J to 2 bases, leaving 11 bases not matched to a gene. CDR3 loop: CASSYLGDRRLNYGYTF. The CDR3 DNA reads TGTGCCAGCAGTTATCTCGGGGACAGGAGGCTCAACTATGGCTACACCTTC.

The gene calls are TRBV18 and TRBJ2-3; no definite D call. Germline CDR1 reads KGHSH; CDR2 reads LQKENI. V dropped 3 bases and J dropped 0 bases, with 16 bases sitting between them. The CDR3 spans 17 residues. CDR3 sequence: CASSPVLIGLSTDTQYF. DNA of the CDR3: TGTGCCAGCTCACCTGTTTTGATAGGGCTGAGCACAGATACGCAGTATTTT. The full variable domain, in which reference TRBV18 and TRBJ2-3 provide the parts outside the CDR3, is NAGVMQNPRHLVRRRGQEARLRCSPMKGHSHVYWYRQLPEEGLKFMVYLQKENIIDESGMPKERFSAEFPKEGPSILRIQQVVRGDSAAYFCASSPVLIGLSTDTQYFGPGTRLTVL.

V and J are TRBV7-9 and TRBJ2-7; 10 bases match TRBD2. V lost 1 base and J lost 2; bases outside the gene matches: 8. CDR3 length equals 17 residues. Germline CDR1 is SEHNR and CDR2 is FQNEAQ (reference sequence). The CDR3 DNA follows: TGTGCCAGCAGCTTAGGCCTAGCGGGAGTTCGGACCTACGAGCAGTACTTC. Amino acids: CASSLGLAGVRTYEQYF. The full variable domain, in which reference TRBV7-9 and TRBJ2-7 provide the parts outside the CDR3, is DTGVSQNPRHKITKRGQNVTFRCDPISEHNRLYWYRQTLGQGPEFLTYFQNEAQLEKSRLLSDRFSAERPKGSFSTLEIQRTEQGDSAMYLCASSLGLAGVRTYEQYFGPGTRLTVT.

This clonotype was recorded many times. The chain carries TRBV4-2 and TRBJ1-1; D remains ambiguous. The germline CDR1 and CDR2 sequences are LGHNA and YNFKEQ. Trimming took 0 bases from V and 7 from J, leaving 15 bases between them. The CDR3 is made up of 15 amino acids. CDR3 bases: TGTGCCAGCAGCCAAGACCCCCAAAGGGCTGGTGAAGCTTTCTTT. This sequence encodes CASSQDPQRAGEAFF.

This clonotype was counted a few times. The chain is built from TRBV14 and TRBJ2-7; no definite D call. The germline gives CDR1 SGHDN, CDR2 FVKESK. This CDR3 is built from 14 residues. Trimming shortened V by 4 bases and J by 2 bases, and 12 bases separated the two germline ends. The CDR3 DNA is TGTGCCAGCAGCCGCGTTGGCGTAGCCTACGAGCAGTACTTC. Residues: CASSRVGVAYEQYF.

This clonotype was seen ten or more times. The chain has TRBV6-1 and TRBJ2-7, with TRBD2 matching 10 bases. V lost 7 bases and J lost 4; bases outside the gene matches: 7. Germline CDR1 reads MNHNS; CDR2 reads SASEGT. The CDR3 has 14 amino acids. The CDR3 nucleotides read TGTGCCAGCAAACTAGCGGGGTCCACTTACGAGCAGTACTTC. As protein: CASKLAGSTYEQYF.

This clonotype was observed once. This may be a read error: a much more frequent sequence differs by one nucleotide. The chain has TRBV12-3 or TRBV12-4 and TRBJ2-2, with D possibly TRBD1 on 5 matching bases. V was shortened by 3 bases and J by 9 bases, with 17 bases between the two germline ends. The CDR3 covers 15 residues. In DNA form, the CDR3 reads TGTGCCAGCAGTTTGGCTACAGGATATGGCAGGGAGCTGTTTTTT. Encoded protein: CASSLATGYGRELFF.

The V gene is TRBV19, the J gene TRBJ2-3, with TRBD1 as a possible D gene (5 bases). CDR3 length: 15 residues. With 4 bases removed from V and 4 bases from J, the gap between germline ends came to 15 bases. Germline V lookup: CDR1 LNHDA, CDR2 SQIVND (reference sequence). CDR3 sequence (DNA): TGTGCCAGTAGTAATCTTCAGGGTTCTTCAGATACGCAGTATTTT. This gives the protein CASSNLQGSSDTQYF. Full variable domain (missing parts from reference TRBV19 and TRBJ2-3): DGGITQSPKYLFRKEGQNVTLSCEQNLNHDAMYWYRQDPGQGLRLIYYSQIVNDFQKGDIAEGYSVSREKKESFPLTVTSAQKNPTAFYLCASSNLQGSSDTQYFGPGTRLTVL.